These 21 T cell receptor beta chains came from one sample sequenced in a study of tumor and adjacent non-tumor tissue in lung cancer (dated by TCRdb to 2016 to 2019). The library was produced with multiplex PCR. The data were produced on an Illumina HiSeq 2500. TCRbeta libraries were built by three rounds of nested PCR using primers (Table S4), following protocols modified from ARM-PCR. TCRdb trimmed public reads at Q25 via fastp, called clones via MiXCR and kept in-frame beta chains. Entries are consolidated by CDR3 protein sequence, retaining the most common genes and DNA. For this sample there are some 80,000 distinct CDR3 sequences; approximately 73% appear just once. Of the sample, just over 20% is held by the ten largest clones. RNA was isolated from bulk, unsorted tissue, and RNA quality was assessed with a NanoDrop ND-1000 and an Agilent 2100. Distant non-tumor tissue taken more than 3 cm from the tumor edge was used as the normal lung sample.

The sample consisted of distant non-tumor lung tissue. These receptors were obtained from a woman aged 45-60 years with non-small cell lung cancer.

To note about this clonotype: Likely a read error: the CDR3 ends without its conserved phenylalanine or tryptophan. V is TRBV28 and J is TRBJ1-5; the D is unclear. The germline CDR1 and CDR2 sequences are MDHEN and SYDVKM. The CDR3 runs 17 residues. Trimming removed 7 bases at V and 0 bases at J, with 19 bases between. CDR3 residues: CASIMAEFRSSNQPQHL. In DNA, the CDR3 is TGTGCCAGCATTATGGCAGAATTCCGTAGTAGCAATCAGCCCCAGCATTTG.

The gene calls are TRBV20-1 and TRBJ2-1; D possibly matches TRBD1 or TRBD2 (5 bases each). The CDR3 totals 20 residues. V lost 1 base to trimming and J lost 0 bases, with 25 bases between them. The V gene's germline CDR1 is DFQATT and CDR2 SNEGSKA (reference sequence). Here the CDR3 DNA reads TGCAGTGCTAGAGGACCCCGGGGCACAAATTACTACAGCTCCTACAATGAGCAGTTCTTC. Amino acids: CSARGPRGTNYYSSYNEQFF.

V gene TRBV11-2 combines with J gene TRBJ2-1; TRBD2 matches at 12 bases. The CDR3 is made up of 15 amino acids. The germline V gene encodes CDR1 SGHAT and CDR2 FQNNGV. The CDR3 DNA reads TGTGTCAACAGCCTAGAAGCTAGCGGGAGGGCTGAGCAGTTCTTC. This sequence encodes CVNSLEASGRAEQFF.

The CDR3 DNA reads TGTGCCAGCAGCCCCATCGTGGGAAATGAGCAGTTCTTC. It yields the protein CASSPIVGNEQFF. The J gene is TRBJ2-1, the V gene TRBV6-5; no reliable D call. V lost 6 bases to trimming and J lost 7 bases, with 13 bases between them. The germline gives CDR1 MNHEY, CDR2 SVGAGI. The CDR3 runs 13 residues.

In regard to this clonotype: A clone one base away is much larger, so this may be a read error. V and J are TRBV7-2 and TRBJ2-3; 7 bases match TRBD2. The CDR3 is 15 amino acids. The V and J ends lost 5 bases and 5 bases, in that order; junction bases with no gene match: 10. CDR1 is SGHTA and CDR2 is FQGNSA in the germline V gene. CDR3 region: CASSHQRGPKDTQYF. CDR3 coding DNA: TGTGCCAGCAGCCACCAGCGGGGACCAAAAGATACGCAGTATTTT.

For this clonotype: Compared with germline, one end of the junction differs, possibly owing to a read error. The rearrangement uses TRBV6-5 and TRBJ2-1; 7 bases are shared with TRBD1. CDR1 MNHEY and CDR2 SVGAGI come from the germline V gene. This CDR3 contains 14 residues. The CDR3 coding sequence is TGTGCCAGCAGACTAGGGACAGCCTACATTGAGCAGTTCTTC. Protein product: CASRLGTAYIEQFF.

The sample holds many counts of this clonotype. A much larger clonotype is one base distant, so this may be a read error. The genes are TRBV12-3 or TRBV12-4 and TRBJ2-1; D uncertain. The CDR3 extends over 15 amino acids. V lost 1 base, J lost 2 bases, and 9 bases lay in between. The CDR3 DNA is TGTGCCAGCAGTTTAGAGCTATCAACCTACAATGAGCAGTTCTTC. Translation: CASSLELSTYNEQFF.

Comments on this clonotype: Compared with germline, one end of the junction differs, possibly owing to a read error. The rearrangement uses TRBV11-2 and TRBJ2-3, with a tentative D call TRBD1 (5 bases). There are 16 residues in the CDR3. Germline V gene lookup returns CDR1 SGHAT and CDR2 FQNNGV. CDR3 nucleotides: TGTGACAGCAGCTTATGGGGCCAGCTAGGGACAGATACGCAGTATTTT. Translating gives CDSSLWGQLGTDTQYF. Full variable domain (remainder filled in from reference TRBV11-2 and TRBJ2-3): EAGVAQSPRYKIIEKRQSVAFWCNPISGHATLYWYQQILGQGPKLLIQFQNNGVVDDSQLPKDRFSAERLKGVDSTLKIQPAKLEDSAVYLCDSSLWGQLGTDTQYFGPGTRLTVL.

In its sample, this clonotype ranks as hyperexpanded. This chain uses TRBV4-2 with TRBJ1-5, with D unresolved. The CDR3 consists of 15 residues. Deletions cut 0 bases from V and 0 bases from J, with 6 bases between. CDR1 and CDR2 (germline): LGHNA, YNFKEQ. This CDR3 reads CASSQDLTSNQPQHF. The CDR3 nucleotides are TGTGCCAGCAGCCAAGACCTCACTAGCAATCAGCCCCAGCATTTT.

This clonotype was observed once. Germline is not matched at one junction end, which may reflect a read error. This rearrangement joins TRBV11-2 to TRBJ1-6; D is possibly TRBD1 (5 bases). CDR3 length: 14 amino acids. Looked up from germline, CDR1 is SGHAT and CDR2 is FQNNGV. For the CDR3, the DNA is TGTGTCAGCAACTTAGACAGAGGTAATTCACCCCTCCACTTT. It encodes CVSNLDRGNSPLHF.

To note about this clonotype: The junction does not match germline at one end; this may be a read error. The CDR3 nucleotides read TGTGCCATCAGTGTGCGGGGAAGTGATAAGCCTCAGCATTTT. Protein sequence: CAISVRGSDKPQHF. The chain carries TRBV10-3 and TRBJ1-5; D is undetermined. CDR3 length equals 14 residues. Germline V CDR1 and CDR2: ENHRY, SYGVKD.

A word on this clonotype: Germline is not matched at one junction end, which may reflect a read error. The V gene is TRBV19, the J gene TRBJ2-2; TRBD2 might be the D (5 bases). Per the germline V gene, CDR1 is LNHDA and CDR2 is SQIVND (reference sequence). This CDR3 spans 14 amino acids. The DNA of the CDR3 is TGTACCAGTAGTATGGACTCCGACACCGGGGAGCTGTTTTTT. This translates into CTSSMDSDTGELFF.

This clonotype showed up just once. One junction end does not reproduce the germline sequence, and a read error may be involved. The V gene is TRBV7-3, the J gene TRBJ1-1; D is unresolved. The length of the CDR3 is 13 residues. From germline, CDR1 is SGHTA and CDR2 FQGTGA. The CDR3 region has the DNA TGTGCCAGCAGCCCTTACCTGAACAGTGAAGCTTTCTTT. It is translated as CASSPYLNSEAFF.

Turning to this clonotype: An end of the junction does not agree with germline; a read error may underlie this. This sequence joins TRBV6-5 and TRBJ2-5, with unresolved D. The CDR3 is 14 residues long. The germline CDR1 and CDR2 sequences are MNHEY and SVGAGI. CDR3 nucleotides: TGTACCAGCAGTGTCAAGGACGTCCAAGAGACCCAGTACTTC. As protein: CTSSVKDVQETQYF.

Points on this clonotype: At one end the junction does not follow the germline gene, possibly because of a read error. The J gene is TRBJ1-5, the V gene TRBV6-1, with D tentatively TRBD1 (6 bases). Germline values: CDR1 MNHNS, CDR2 SASEGT. The CDR3 is 16 amino acids. CDR3 in DNA: TGTGCCAGCAGTTACCGGTACAGGGTTAGCAATCAGCCTCAGCATTTT. It translates to CASSYRYRVSNQPQHF.

The gene calls are TRBV4-2 and TRBJ2-1; 8 bases match TRBD2. There are 17 residues in the CDR3. Unmatched junction bases numbered 10, after V lost 3 bases and J lost 3 bases. Germline CDR1 is LGHNA and CDR2 is YNFKEQ. The CDR3 region is CASSHRGTSLDYNEQFF. The CDR3 DNA reads TGTGCCAGCAGCCATCGGGGGACTAGTCTAGACTACAATGAGCAGTTCTTC.

The chain employs TRBV6-2 or TRBV6-3 and TRBJ2-7, with D possibly matching TRBD1 (5 bases). Trimming removed 7 bases from V and 5 bases from J, with 15 bases in between. CDR1 and CDR2 from the germline V gene are MNHEY and SVGEGT. The CDR3 totals 13 residues. The CDR3 region is CASIPTEPHEQYF. The CDR3 coding sequence is TGTGCCAGCATCCCGACAGAGCCCCACGAGCAGTACTTC.

As for this clonotype: This CDR3 fails to terminate in the conserved phenylalanine or tryptophan, so it likely reflects a read error. The chain joins TRBV6-6 to TRBJ1-4; tentatively, D is TRBD1 (6 bases). This CDR3 comprises 15 residues. With 0 bases removed from V and 8 bases from J, the gap between germline ends came to 13 bases. CDR1 is MNHNY and CDR2 is SVGAGI in the germline V gene (reference sequence). The CDR3 protein is CASSYSGMQGEKLFI. DNA for the CDR3: TGTGCCAGCAGTTACTCGGGCATGCAGGGGGAAAAACTGTTTATT.

About this clonotype itself: No conserved phenylalanine or tryptophan ends this CDR3, so it is likely a read error. The CDR3 DNA reads as TGCAGCGTTCTCTCAGCGATTAGCAGCTACGAGCAGTACTTA. Translation: CSVLSAISSYEQYL. The chain joins TRBV29-1 to TRBJ2-7; D unclear. CDR1 is SQVTM and CDR2 is ANQGSEA in the germline V gene. The ends were cut back, 5 bases at V and 3 bases at J, with 17 bases in the middle. The CDR3 is 14 amino acids.

As concerns this clonotype: A junction end diverges from the germline sequence, so it may reflect a read error. This chain connects TRBV20-1 to TRBJ2-2; D is possibly TRBD2 (6 bases). The CDR3 length is 12 residues. Per the germline V gene, CDR1 is DFQATT and CDR2 is SNEGSKA (reference sequence). The CDR3, as DNA: TGCAGTGTTACGGGGTACACCGGGGGGCTGTTTTTT. It encodes CSVTGYTGGLFF.

As for this clonotype: Mismatch with germline at one junction end may stem from a read error. The chain uses TRBV6-5 and TRBJ2-7; a possible D gene is TRBD2 (6 bases). Germline loops: CDR1 MNHEY, CDR2 SVGAGI. The CDR3 sequence is 13 residues long. The chain's CDR3 is CVSSLHGTGEQYF. CDR3 nucleotide sequence: TGTGTCAGCTCGTTACATGGGACTGGCGAGCAGTACTTC.